Listed below are T cell receptor beta chains from one sample, sequenced in a study of regulatory T cells in long-lasting Graves disease. TCRdb reprocessed the multiplex PCR reads with MiXCR, giving one entry per CDR3 protein. The repertoire holds fewer than 450,000 distinct CDR3 sequences, approximately 16% seen once, with approximately 7.8% in the top ten. The same data also went into a second study, on T cells in Graves' hyperthyroidism and ophthalmopathy.

Specimen: peripheral blood mononuclear cells (PBMCs), collected at new diagnosis, from a patient treated with antithyroid drugs. These receptors were collected from a woman aged 40 to 50 with Graves disease. Both conserved end residues are part of each CDR3. D genes are given only for firm matches. Where a row states a size, it is once, few, many or the class of an expanded clone; other rows omit it.

d_call	v_call	cdr3_length	j_call	clone_size	cdr3_aa	cdr3_nt
.	TRBV5-5	15	TRBJ2-1	few	CASSWDIPSYNEQFF	TGTGCCAGCAGCTGGGACATTCCCTCCTACAATGAGCAGTTCTTC
.	TRBV3-1	22	TRBJ2-5	many	CASSQGTVRGTAYVPYQETQYF	TGTGCCAGCAGCCAAGGGACAGTCCGGGGGACAGCCTATGTACCGTACCAAGAGACCCAGTACTTC
TRBD1	TRBV7-2	15	TRBJ2-7	many	CASSFHDRGPYEQYF	TGTGCCAGCAGCTTCCATGACAGGGGGCCCTACGAGCAGTACTTC
TRBD1	TRBV10-3	15	TRBJ1-1	.	CAIRRDRASNTEAFF	TGTGCCATCAGAAGGGACAGGGCATCCAACACTGAAGCTTTCTTT
.	TRBV7-9	15	TRBJ2-1	many	CASSLVKGNYNEQFF	TGTGCCAGCAGCTTAGTGAAGGGCAACTACAATGAGCAGTTCTTC
.	TRBV7-9	13	TRBJ2-3	few	CASSPPGVDTQYF	TGTGCCAGCAGCCCGCCGGGAGTAGATACGCAGTATTTT
.	TRBV28	14	TRBJ2-5	few	CASREGRYQETQYF	TGTGCCAGCAGGGAGGGCAGGTATCAAGAGACCCAGTACTTC
.	TRBV27	15	TRBJ2-5	many	CATRPLRDFQETQYF	TGTGCCACCAGACCGCTCAGGGACTTCCAAGAGACCCAGTACTTC
TRBD2	TRBV9	18	TRBJ2-1	many	CASSPRTSGRASYNEQFF	TGTGCCAGCAGCCCCCGGACTAGCGGGAGGGCCTCCTACAATGAGCAGTTCTTC
TRBD2	TRBV19	15	TRBJ2-2	.	CASKGAGGSTGELFF	TGTGCCAGTAAAGGCGCGGGAGGTTCCACCGGGGAGCTGTTTTTT
.	TRBV20-1	16	TRBJ1-1	many	CSARDRSTGGDTEAFF	TGCAGTGCTAGAGATCGAAGCACGGGGGGGGACACTGAAGCTTTCTTT
TRBD2	TRBV6-9	21	TRBJ2-2	.	CASSYGGRPEAGGIFAGELFF	TGTGCCAGCAGTTACGGGGGGAGACCGGAGGCTGGCGGGATTTTCGCCGGGGAGCTGTTTTTT
.	TRBV30	16	TRBJ2-6	.	CAWSLGLISGANVLTF	TGTGCCTGGAGTCTTGGACTGATCTCTGGGGCCAACGTCCTGACTTTC
.	TRBV27	16	TRBJ2-3	.	CASSLNYNSGTDTQYF	TGTGCCAGCAGTTTAAACTACAATTCGGGCACAGATACGCAGTATTTT
.	TRBV28	13	TRBJ2-1	many	CASSAPAWNEQFF	TGTGCCAGCAGTGCCCCCGCTTGGAATGAGCAGTTCTTC
.	TRBV4-1	16	TRBJ2-1	.	CASSQGEVSSYNEQFF	TGCGCCAGCAGCCAAGGCGAGGTCAGCTCCTACAATGAGCAGTTCTTC
TRBD2	TRBV13	15	TRBJ2-7	few	CASSQTSGSYYEQYF	TGTGCCAGCAGTCAAACTAGCGGGAGCTACTACGAGCAGTACTTC
TRBD2	TRBV11-3	16	TRBJ2-1	many	CASSSLWREKNNEQFF	TGTGCCAGCAGCTCCCTATGGCGGGAGAAAAACAATGAGCAGTTCTTC
TRBD2	TRBV5-1	15	TRBJ2-1	many	CASSFLTSGYNEQFF	TGCGCCAGCAGCTTTCTGACTAGCGGTTACAATGAGCAGTTCTTC
.	TRBV7-9	14	TRBJ2-5	many	CASSLVGVGETQYF	TGTGCCAGCAGCTTAGTCGGGGTTGGAGAGACCCAGTACTTC
.	TRBV4-3	16	TRBJ1-1	few	CASSRTPGQGGTEAFF	TGCGCCAGCAGCCGAACCCCCGGCCAGGGAGGTACTGAAGCTTTCTTT
TRBD2	TRBV24-1	16	TRBJ2-1	.	CATSAGTSGRRDEQFF	TGTGCCACCAGTGCAGGGACTAGCGGGAGGAGGGATGAGCAGTTCTTC
.	TRBV2	17	TRBJ2-6	many	CASTTWGTDSGANVLTF	TGTGCCAGCACCACCTGGGGTACAGACTCTGGGGCCAACGTCCTGACTTTC
.	TRBV2	11	TRBJ2-7	many	CASSFDYEQYF	TGTGCCAGCAGCTTCGACTACGAGCAGTACTTC
.	TRBV28	19	TRBJ2-2	.	CASTSPGGWGDANTGELFF	TGTGCCAGCACCTCCCCTGGAGGTTGGGGAGACGCGAACACCGGGGAGCTGTTTTTT
.	TRBV20-1	14	TRBJ2-3	.	CSARDPREADTQYF	TGCAGTGCTAGAGACCCCAGGGAGGCAGATACGCAGTATTTT
.	TRBV20-1	12	TRBJ2-1	few	CATLPGGSVQFF	TGCGCGACCCTCCCCGGCGGCTCAGTGCAGTTCTTC
TRBD2	TRBV11-2	19	TRBJ2-5	many	CASSPFPLAGRMVTETQYF	TGTGCCAGCAGTCCCTTCCCTCTAGCGGGACGCATGGTGACAGAGACCCAGTACTTC
TRBD2	TRBV20-1	14	TRBJ2-5	.	CSAKPAGVEETQYF	TGCAGTGCTAAGCCAGCGGGAGTAGAAGAGACCCAGTACTTC
.	TRBV11-1	17	TRBJ2-1	many	CASSLARGRNAGNEQFF	TGTGCCAGCAGCTTAGCTAGGGGGAGGAACGCCGGCAATGAGCAGTTCTTC
.	TRBV9	12	TRBJ1-2	many	CASGGLDYGYTF	TGTGCCAGCGGGGGATTAGACTATGGCTACACCTTC
.	TRBV19	14	TRBJ2-7	few	CASSLLRGIGEQYF	TGTGCCAGTAGTCTCCTCCGGGGCATCGGCGAGCAGTACTTC
.	TRBV18	16	TRBJ2-5	.	CASSPPGSANQETQYF	TGTGCCAGCTCACCACCGGGTAGCGCAAACCAAGAGACCCAGTACTTC
.	TRBV20-1	15	TRBJ2-7	many	CSARDSEAPTYEQYF	TGCAGTGCTAGGGATAGCGAAGCCCCTACCTACGAGCAGTACTTC
.	TRBV9	12	TRBJ2-2	.	CASSVVLGELFF	TGTGCCAGCAGCGTAGTTCTCGGGGAGCTGTTTTTT
TRBD1	TRBV15	15	TRBJ2-5	many	CATSRGGQGGETQYF	TGTGCCACCAGCAGGGGCGGACAGGGTGGGGAGACCCAGTACTTC
TRBD1	TRBV28	15	TRBJ1-2	many	CASSLSDRGGHGYTF	TGTGCCAGCAGTTTATCAGACAGGGGGGGCCATGGCTACACCTTC
.	TRBV7-9	14	TRBJ2-2	many	CASSPPGSTGELFF	TGTGCCAGCAGCCCACCGGGGAGCACCGGGGAGCTGTTTTTT
.	TRBV19	12	TRBJ2-1	.	CAIRDYYNEQFF	TGTGCCATCCGAGACTACTACAATGAGCAGTTCTTC
.	TRBV12-3/TRBV12-4	20	TRBJ2-1	many	CASSLALGLSGRSSYNEQFF	TGTGCCAGCAGTTTAGCGCTCGGGTTAAGCGGGCGGAGCTCCTACAATGAGCAGTTCTTC
TRBD1	TRBV5-4	14	TRBJ1-2	.	CASSLVGQAYGYTF	TGTGCCAGCAGCTTGGTGGGACAGGCCTATGGCTACACCTTC
.	TRBV19	12	TRBJ2-3	many	CASRPHGGTQYF	TGTGCCAGTAGACCACACGGGGGTACGCAGTATTTT
TRBD1	TRBV7-9	16	TRBJ2-3	few	CASSLGQGTGADTQYF	TGTGCCAGCAGCTTAGGCCAGGGGACAGGGGCAGATACGCAGTATTTT
.	TRBV13	14	TRBJ2-7	few	CASSLRDGTYEQYF	TGTGCCAGCAGCCTCCGGGACGGTACGTATGAGCAGTACTTC
TRBD2	TRBV11-2	19	TRBJ2-3	.	CASSRGVWLAGVDTDTQYF	TGTGCCAGCAGCCGGGGGGTTTGGCTAGCGGGGGTCGACACAGATACGCAGTATTTT
.	TRBV5-1	13	TRBJ1-1	many	CASSLIGSSEAFF	TGCGCCAGCAGCTTGATAGGGTCTTCTGAAGCTTTCTTT
TRBD1	TRBV7-2	17	TRBJ2-3	many	CASSLGFRTGGTDTQYF	TGTGCCAGCAGCTTAGGATTCCGGACAGGGGGCACAGATACGCAGTATTTT
TRBD2	TRBV4-1	14	TRBJ2-1	.	CASSRLAGVHEQFF	TGCGCCAGCAGCCGACTAGCGGGAGTGCATGAGCAGTTCTTC
TRBD2	TRBV14	17	TRBJ2-1	.	CASTQVGGGSSYNEQFF	TGTGCCAGCACCCAAGTCGGTGGCGGGAGCTCCTACAATGAGCAGTTCTTC
.	TRBV29-1	14	TRBJ1-1	many	CSVEVGRADTEAFF	TGCAGCGTTGAAGTGGGCAGGGCGGACACTGAAGCTTTCTTT
.	TRBV19	15	TRBJ1-5	.	CANKRGYDSNQPQHF	TGTGCCAACAAAAGGGGATATGATAGCAATCAGCCCCAGCATTTT
.	TRBV7-3	15	TRBJ2-5	many	CASSAYAGPQETQYF	TGTGCCAGCAGCGCCTATGCAGGGCCCCAAGAGACCCAGTACTTC